These 20 T cell receptor beta chains were sequenced from one sample in a study of graft-versus-host responses after intestinal transplantation. Using immunoSEQ multiplex PCR, the repertoire was profiled, and TCRdb retains in-frame clones only, with some absent. Seen here are over 60,000 clones, 80% to 95% observed once, and the top ten hold around 7.1%. The sequencing used bone marrow, collected approximately 740 days after intestinal transplantation. The source of these receptors is a human patient who received an intestinal transplant, so some T cells may come from the graft donor.

Points on this clone: The junction departs from the called germline gene at one end, perhaps through a read error. This chain joins TRBV7-2 and TRBJ2-1; TRBD2 matches at 8 bases. The germline V gene has CDR1 SGHTA and CDR2 FQGNSA. CDR3 length equals 15 residues. CDR3 nucleotide sequence: TGTGCCAGCAGCCCCGTCTCGGGGGGGCCGGGTGAGCAATTCTTC. Its protein product is CASSPVSGGPGEQFF.

The rearrangement links TRBV27 to TRBJ1-2; TRBD1 might be the D (6 bases). The CDR3 contains 14 residues. Looked up from germline, CDR1 is MNHEY and CDR2 is SMNVEV (reference sequence). Trimming pared 2 bases from V and 6 bases from J, leaving 13 bases between. In DNA, the CDR3 is TGTGCCAGCAGTTTACAGGGGCGAAGGGATGGCTACACCTTC. It encodes CASSLQGRRDGYTF.

This chain links TRBV2 with TRBJ2-2; 10 bases are a match to TRBD2. The germline V gene has CDR1 SNHLY and CDR2 FYNNEI. V was clipped by 6 bases and J by 1 base; unmatched bases: 2. The CDR3 loop spans 15 amino acids. The CDR3 sequence is CASSTSGKNTGELFF. CDR3 DNA: TGTGCCAGCAGCACTAGCGGGAAGAACACCGGGGAGCTGTTTTTT.

The gene calls are TRBV6-6 and TRBJ2-1; D perhaps matches TRBD2 (6 bases). With 4 bases removed from V and 5 bases from J, the gap between germline ends came to 15 bases. CDR1 is MNHNY and CDR2 is SVGAGI in the germline V gene (reference sequence). The CDR3 has 15 amino acids. CDR3 DNA: TGTGCCAGCAGTTTATTAGCGGAGTTGAACAATGAGCAGTTCTTC. Translated, it gives CASSLLAELNNEQFF.

The V gene is TRBV7-6, the J gene TRBJ2-5; 9 bases are shared with TRBD2. CDR3 length: 15 residues. The V gene end was trimmed by 1 base and the J gene end by 1 base; junction bases not matched to a gene: 1. The V gene's germline CDR1 is SGHVS and CDR2 FNYEAQ. The CDR3 bases are TGTGCCAGCAGCTTAGAGACTAGCGGCCAAGAGACCCAGTACTTC. It translates to CASSLETSGQETQYF.

The chain carries TRBV5-1 and TRBJ2-7, with D perhaps given as TRBD1 or TRBD2 (5 bases each). The germline gives CDR1 SGHRS, CDR2 YFSETQ. There are 14 residues in the CDR3. Trimming shortened V by 3 bases and J by 7 bases, and 17 bases separated the two germline ends. CDR3 amino acids: CASSSTGALGEQYF. The CDR3 nucleotides are TGCGCCAGCAGCTCGACCGGGGCCCTCGGGGAGCAGTACTTC.

The V and J genes are TRBV7-3 and TRBJ1-1; no definite D call. This CDR3 has 13 residues. The V and J ends lost 4 bases and 2 bases respectively, with 8 bases between them. Germline values: CDR1 SGHTA, CDR2 FQGTGA. CDR3 coding DNA: TGTGCCAGCAGCTCACAAGGAAACACTGAAGCTTTCTTT. Protein: CASSSQGNTEAFF.

The chain couples TRBV27 to TRBJ2-1; 15 bases fit TRBD2. In germline, CDR1 is MNHEY, CDR2 SMNVEV (reference sequence). This CDR3 contains 17 residues. V was clipped by 5 bases and J by 8 bases; unmatched bases: 10. Here the CDR3 reads CASSPGTSGGRVYEQFF. The DNA of the CDR3 is TGTGCCAGCAGTCCCGGGACTAGCGGGGGGCGAGTCTATGAGCAGTTCTTC.

This clone has a count of ten or more. The chain joins TRBV1 to TRBJ1-6; TRBD1 is taken as the D call from the table, unchecked against the DNA. TRBV1 is a documented pseudogene. The CDR3 sequence is 15 residues long. The CDR3 DNA sequence: TGCACCAGCAGCCAAGATTCACAGGGGGATTCACCCCTCCACTTT. It specifies CTSSQDSQGDSPLHF.

The chain links TRBV27 to TRBJ1-1; D gene unclear. This CDR3 comprises 14 residues. Between the trimmed V and J ends, which lost 6 bases and 0 bases, there was a span of 11 bases. Germline-derived CDR1 and CDR2 are MNHEY and SMNVEV (reference sequence). CDR3 in DNA: TGTGCCAGCAGAACCCGACACCTGAACACTGAAGCTTTCTTT. Its protein product is CASRTRHLNTEAFF.

This rearrangement joins TRBV21-1 to TRBJ2-7; TRBD1, the table's D call, was not compared with the DNA. TRBV21-1 is an annotated pseudogene. This CDR3 region has 15 residues. The CDR3 DNA follows: TGTGCCAGCAGCAAGTCAGGCTATCAAATCTACGAGCAGTACTTC. This sequence encodes CASSKSGYQIYEQYF.

This chain joins TRBV13 and TRBJ2-7; 10 bases map to TRBD2. J gave up 6 bases and V 2 bases, and 7 bases lay outside the gene matches. The germline V gene has CDR1 PRHDT and CDR2 FYEKMQ (reference sequence). The CDR3 is 15 amino acids. The CDR3 reads CASSLHGASGSEQYF. The CDR3 DNA sequence: TGTGCCAGCAGCTTACACGGGGCTAGCGGGAGCGAGCAGTACTTC.

The chain joins TRBV29-1 to TRBJ2-4; 8 nucleotides match TRBD2. The CDR3 is 12 residues long. Germline assignment: CDR1 SQVTM and CDR2 ANQGSEA. The V segment lost 7 bases and the J segment 12 bases; nucleotides outside the gene matches: 11. This CDR3 is CSARVSGADQYF. The CDR3 bases are TGCAGCGCTCGGGTTAGCGGGGCGGATCAGTACTTC.

This sequence joins TRBV10-1 and TRBJ2-1; a weak D match, TRBD2 (6 bases). CDR1 is WNHNN and CDR2 is SYGVQD in the germline V gene (reference sequence). V lost 0 bases and J lost 7, with 10 bases in between. The CDR3 runs 14 residues. The CDR3 protein is CASSESGGRNEQFF. The DNA of the CDR3 is TGCGCCAGCAGTGAGTCTGGAGGGAGGAATGAGCAGTTCTTC.

V is TRBV5-4 and J is TRBJ1-2; no reliable D call. The CDR3 runs to 12 residues. Per the germline V gene, CDR1 is SGHNT and CDR2 is YYREEE (reference sequence). Trimming left V 0 bases short and J 14 bases short, with 14 bases between. Here the CDR3 reads CASSLVTASKTF. The CDR3 DNA sequence: TGTGCCAGCAGCTTGGTTACAGCCTCTAAAACCTTC.

The V and J genes are TRBV5-1 and TRBJ2-3; D gene ambiguous. The V end was cut by 1 base, the J end by 2 bases, with 2 bases between. Germline V gene lookup returns CDR1 SGHRS and CDR2 YFSETQ. The CDR3 spans 12 residues. The CDR3 region has the DNA TGCGCCAGCAGCTTGCTCACAGATACGCAGTATTTT. It translates to CASSLLTDTQYF.

The genes are TRBV19 and TRBJ2-1; D gene ambiguous. With 1 base removed from V and 4 bases from J, the gap between germline ends came to 5 bases. Germline V gene data show CDR1 as LNHDA and CDR2 as SQIVND (reference sequence). This CDR3 spans 13 amino acids. CDR3 nucleotides: TGTGCCAGTAGTATAGGACGTTACAATGAGCAGTTCTTC. As protein: CASSIGRYNEQFF.

This clone was recorded only once. This chain joins TRBV6-5 and TRBJ2-7, with D possibly matching TRBD1 (6 bases). The length of the CDR3 is 13 residues. In germline, CDR1 is MNHEY, CDR2 SVGAGI. Trimming took 5 bases from V and 0 from J, leaving 8 bases between them. The DNA for the CDR3 is TGTGCCAGCAGTAAGGACAGCTCCTACGAGCAGTACTTC. It yields the protein CASSKDSSYEQYF.

The chain links TRBV28 to TRBJ1-5, with unresolved D. Trimming left V 5 bases short and J 5 bases short, with 10 bases between. Germline values: CDR1 MDHEN, CDR2 SYDVKM. The CDR3 has 13 amino acids. For the CDR3, the DNA is TGTGCCAGCAGTCTCGCACAGCATCAGCCCCAGCATTTT. This codes for CASSLAQHQPQHF.

This chain links TRBV7-9 with TRBJ1-4; 8 bases are a match to TRBD1. Germline loops: CDR1 SEHNR, CDR2 FQNEAQ (reference sequence). This CDR3 is built from 16 residues. The J segment lost 7 bases and the V segment lost 5 bases, leaving 12 bases of the junction unmatched. This CDR3 reads CASSPTETGGVEKLFF. The CDR3 DNA reads as TGTGCCAGCAGCCCTACCGAAACAGGGGGTGTTGAAAAACTGTTTTTT.